Below are 12 T cell receptor beta chains sequenced from a single sample in a study of T-cell memory formation after mild COVID-19. In TCRdb, the 5' RACE reads were re-called with MiXCR into one record per CDR3 protein. The sample has roughly 340,000 distinct CDR3 sequences; approximately 15% are singletons. Material: PBMCs or a T cell subset sorted from them (not recorded which). All receptors come from a man between 18 and 35 years old who had mild COVID-19 (a few samples of this study predate the infection). Cell type and time point are not known.

The chain carries TRBV7-2 and TRBJ2-5, with a tentative D call TRBD2 (5 bases). CDR3 length: 15 residues. CDR1 and CDR2 from the germline V gene are SGHTA and FQGNSA. Trimming removed 5 bases from V and 2 bases from J, with 15 bases in between. The DNA for the CDR3 is TGTGCCAGCAGCGAACGGCGGGCACAACAAGAGACCCAGTACTTC. As protein: CASSERRAQQETQYF.

The CDR3 loop reads CSVAGTGTVHYEQYF. In DNA, the CDR3 is TGCAGCGTTGCGGGGACCGGGACTGTCCACTACGAGCAGTACTTC. This sequence joins TRBV29-1 and TRBJ2-7, with D tentatively TRBD2 (6 bases). CDR3 length: 15 residues. V was pared by 4 bases and J by 3 bases, with 19 bases between. CDR1 and CDR2 (germline): SQVTM, ANQGSEA.

This clonotype was observed at least ten times. The rearrangement links TRBV7-3 to TRBJ2-5, with TRBD1 identical over 7 bases. The germline V gene has CDR1 SGHTA and CDR2 FQGTGA. The CDR3 is 13 amino acids. Trimming took 3 bases from V and 2 from J; bases not matched to a gene: 0. As DNA, the CDR3 is TGTGCCAGCAGCTTGGACAGGCAAGAGACCCAGTACTTC. Encoded protein: CASSLDRQETQYF.

The V and J genes are TRBV6-2 or TRBV6-3 and TRBJ2-7; either TRBD1 or TRBD2 may fit D (5 bases each). The CDR3 contains 13 residues. Germline V gene data show CDR1 as MNHEY and CDR2 as SVGEGT. V lost 6 bases and J 2 bases, leaving 11 bases between the germline ends. This CDR3 is CASSGDVAYEQYF. In nucleotides, the CDR3 is TGTGCCAGCAGCGGGGACGTGGCCTACGAGCAGTACTTC.

In its sample, this clonotype was seen a few times. The germline gene is not matched at one end of the junction; a read error may be the cause. This chain connects TRBV6-2 or TRBV6-3 to TRBJ2-3; a possible D gene is TRBD2 (5 bases). Germline V gives CDR1 MNHEY, CDR2 SVGEGT. The CDR3 is 13 residues long. CDR3 loop: CASTRPPGDTQCF. The CDR3 DNA is TGTGCCAGCACCCGGCCGCCCGGGGATACGCAGTGTTTT.

The V gene is TRBV5-5, the J gene TRBJ1-5, with 11 bases that match TRBD1. The V gene's germline CDR1 is SGHKS and CDR2 YYEKEE (reference sequence). The CDR3 contains 14 residues. V lost 4 bases, J lost 5 bases, and 2 bases stayed unmatched. The CDR3 protein is CASSKGQGDQPQHF. CDR3 coding DNA: TGTGCCAGCAGCAAGGGACAGGGGGATCAGCCCCAGCATTTT.

V usage is TRBV6-1 and J usage is TRBJ2-3; TRBD2 matches at 11 bases. With V trimmed by 5 bases and J by 2 bases, 12 bases remained unmatched. Looked up from germline, CDR1 is MNHNS and CDR2 is SASEGT. There are 18 residues in the CDR3. In DNA, the CDR3 is TGTGCCAGCAGTAGAATAGCGGGGGGGCCTCTTACCACAGATACGCAGTATTTT. Encoded protein: CASSRIAGGPLTTDTQYF.

The chain carries TRBV12-3 or TRBV12-4 and TRBJ2-1, with no clear D. This CDR3 has 16 amino acids. V lost 5 bases and J lost 0, with 14 bases in between. CDR3 residues: CASSLLQWSSYNEQFF. DNA of the CDR3: TGTGCCAGCAGTCTCCTACAGTGGAGCTCCTACAATGAGCAGTTCTTC.

The chain carries TRBV7-2 and TRBJ2-7, with 10 nucleotides matching TRBD2. There are 13 residues in the CDR3. Unmatched junction bases numbered 7, after V lost 5 bases and J lost 9 bases. Germline V gene lookup returns CDR1 SGHTA and CDR2 FQGNSA. The CDR3 protein is CASSIASGGGQYF. CDR3 nucleotide sequence: TGTGCCAGCAGCATCGCTAGCGGGGGTGGGCAGTACTTC.

This clonotype was seen a handful of times. J is TRBJ1-5 and V is TRBV21-1; the listed D gene, TRBD1, was not tested against the DNA. TRBV21-1 is deemed a pseudogene. The CDR3 is 14 residues long. The CDR3 is CASNPGHSNQPQHF. DNA of the CDR3: TGTGCCAGCAACCCGGGACATAGCAATCAGCCCCAGCATTTT.

V gene TRBV6-2 or TRBV6-3 combines with J gene TRBJ1-1, with a possible D match to TRBD1 (6 bases). Trimming took off 6 bases at V and 5 bases at J, with 13 bases between the two ends. Germline CDR1 and CDR2: MNHEY and SVGEGT. This CDR3 contains 13 residues. The CDR3 nucleotides read TGTGCCAGCAGCGCTCAGGGGATGACTGAAGCTTTCTTT. Translating it yields CASSAQGMTEAFF.

The rearrangement joins TRBV19 to TRBJ2-3; possibly TRBD2 for D (6 bases). Trimming stripped 7 bases from V and 6 bases from J, with 11 bases between. The germline V gene encodes CDR1 LNHDA and CDR2 SQIVND (reference sequence). CDR3 length: 12 amino acids. The chain's CDR3 is CASTGSWDTQYF. The CDR3 DNA is TGTGCCAGTACCGGGAGTTGGGATACGCAGTATTTT.